The rows below give T cell receptor beta chains drawn from one sample of a study of blood T cell repertoires in COVID-19. Measured with immunoSEQ multiplex PCR; TCRdb has only the in-frame clones, and not every one. The repertoire holds 310,000 or so clones, with roughly 86% as singletons. What was sequenced was peripheral blood. The origin of the receptors is a woman aged 50 to 60 with acute or convalescent COVID-19. Each CDR3 is given with its conserved first and last residue. Fields, in order: D gene, clone size, J gene, V gene, CDR3 protein, CDR3 DNA. D genes are given only for firm matches. Clone size is given for some rows only: seen once, a few or many times, or a class if the clone is expanded.

TRBD2	.	TRBJ2-5	TRBV27	CASSQRGTGWTQYF	TGTGCCAGCAGCCAGCGGGGTACGGGATGGACCCAGTACTTC
TRBD1	.	TRBJ1-6	TRBV4-2	CASTGDRGNSPLHF	TGTGCCAGCACCGGAGACAGGGGGAATTCACCCCTCCACTTT
TRBD2	.	TRBJ2-1	TRBV18	CASSTTSGSDEQFF	TGTGCCAGCTCTACCACTAGCGGGAGTGATGAGCAGTTCTTC
.	.	TRBJ2-3	TRBV4-1	CASSHRDRISTDTQYF	TGCGCCAGCAGCCATCGCGACAGGATTAGCACAGATACGCAGTATTTT
.	.	TRBJ1-4	TRBV9	CASSGQGSTNEKLFF	TGTGCCAGCAGCGGCCAGGGATCAACTAATGAAAAACTGTTTTTT
TRBD1	.	TRBJ2-5	TRBV11-3	CASSLAGGETQYF	TGTGCCAGCAGCTTAGCAGGGGGAGAGACCCAGTACTTC
TRBD1	few	TRBJ2-7	TRBV28	CASSSTQRGTGVYEQYF	TGTGCCAGCAGTTCCACTCAGCGAGGAACAGGGGTATACGAGCAGTACTTC
.	.	TRBJ1-6	TRBV7-6	CASSLSQGSSPLHF	TGTGCCAGCAGCTTAAGTCAGGGGTCTTCACCCCTCCACTTT
TRBD1	.	TRBJ1-2	TRBV28	CASSLGRGQDYGYTF	TGTGCCAGCAGTTTGGGCAGGGGACAGGACTATGGCTACACCTTC
.	.	TRBJ1-6	TRBV5-8	CASMGRGRNSPLHF	TGTGCCAGCATGGGGAGAGGACGCAATTCACCCCTCCACTTT
.	few	TRBJ2-2	TRBV5-4	CASSSASRQNTGELFF	TGTGCCAGCAGCTCCGCTAGCCGACAAAACACCGGGGAGCTGTTTTTT
TRBD1	.	TRBJ2-1	TRBV6-2/TRBV6-3	CASSKPGQNYNEQFF	TGTGCCAGCAGTAAACCGGGACAGAATTACAATGAGCAGTTCTTC
TRBD1	.	TRBJ1-1	TRBV2	CASSDRTGDTEAFF	TGTGCCAGCAGTGATAGGACAGGGGACACTGAAGCTTTCTTT
TRBD2	.	TRBJ2-3	TRBV27	CTSGETAHTQYF	TGCACTAGCGGGGAGACGGCGCATACGCAGTATTTT
.	.	TRBJ2-1	TRBV15	CATSKSSGTNYNEQFF	TGTGCCACCAGCAAAAGTAGCGGAACTAACTACAATGAGCAGTTCTTC
.	.	TRBJ1-5	TRBV5-5	CASSFFHNSNQPQHF	TGTGCCAGCAGCTTTTTTCACAATAGCAATCAGCCCCAGCATTTT
.	.	TRBJ2-3	TRBV15	CATRGELLSTDTQYF	TGTGCCACCCGGGGAGAGCTACTCAGCACAGATACGCAGTATTTT
.	.	TRBJ2-5	TRBV5-1	CASSLAVGGQRAQYF	TGCGCCAGCAGCTTGGCCGTTGGCGGCCAGAGGGCCCAGTACTTC
.	.	TRBJ2-7	TRBV5-4	CASSRPGYSSYEQYF	TGTGCCAGCAGCAGACCTGGGTACAGCTCCTACGAGCAGTACTTC
.	.	TRBJ1-6	TRBV24-1	CATSETGSSNSPLHF	TGTGCCACCAGTGAGACCGGGTCGAGCAATTCACCCCTCCACTTT
TRBD2	.	TRBJ2-7	TRBV20-1	CSASSGRIYEQYF	TGCAGTGCTAGTAGCGGGAGAATCTACGAGCAGTACTTC
.	.	TRBJ1-1	TRBV6-1	CASSERAAEAFF	TGTGCCAGCAGTGAGAGGGCCGCTGAAGCTTTCTTT
TRBD1	.	TRBJ1-1	TRBV5-1	CASSAGTGAVNTEAFF	TGCGCCAGCAGCGCCGGGACAGGGGCTGTGAACACTGAAGCTTTCTTT
TRBD1	.	TRBJ2-7	TRBV19	CASTAGRGTYEQYF	TGTGCCAGTACCGCGGGCAGGGGGACATACGAGCAGTACTTC
TRBD2	.	TRBJ2-7	TRBV11-1	CASSSWGGSSYEQYF	TGTGCCAGCAGCTCCTGGGGCGGGAGCTCCTACGAGCAGTACTTC
.	.	TRBJ2-3	TRBV9	CASSVGNRLEDTQYF	TGTGCCAGCAGCGTAGGGAACAGGTTGGAGGATACGCAGTATTTT
TRBD2	.	TRBJ2-7	TRBV7-2	CASSPQPLGGSYEQYF	TGTGCCAGCAGCCCACAACCCTTGGGGGGGAGCTACGAGCAGTACTTC
TRBD1	.	TRBJ1-4	TRBV7-9	CASSIGQGPTSRDEKLFF	TGTGCCAGCAGCATTGGACAGGGGCCTACCTCTCGGGACGAAAAACTGTTTTTT
TRBD1	.	TRBJ2-5	TRBV24-1	CATSSTGVRETQYF	TGTGCCACCAGTTCTACAGGGGTCAGAGAGACCCAGTACTTC